Below, 20 T cell receptor beta chains from the same sample are listed, as sequenced in a study of cytotoxic CD8 clonotypes in ibrutinib-treated CLL. The repertoire was sequenced with immunoSEQ multiplex PCR; TCRdb's copy has only in-frame clones and lacks some. The table includes roughly 56,000 clones, roughly 70% detected once. The sequences come from PBMCs, collected after 12 months of ibrutinib treatment. These receptors were collected from a human donor with chronic lymphocytic leukemia.

This clone was found a few times. The chain recombines TRBV19 with TRBJ1-3, with D hard to call. The germline V and J ends were trimmed by 3 bases and 3 bases, with 9 bases remaining between them. This CDR3 is 14 amino acids long. From germline, CDR1 is LNHDA and CDR2 SQIVND (reference sequence). The CDR3 spells CASSIVGNGNTIYF. As DNA, the CDR3 is TGTGCCAGTAGTATTGTGGGCAATGGAAACACCATATATTTT. Full variable domain (remainder filled in from reference TRBV19 and TRBJ1-3): DGGITQSPKYLFRKEGQNVTLSCEQNLNHDAMYWYRQDPGQGLRLIYYSQIVNDFQKGDIAEGYSVSREKKESFPLTVTSAQKNPTAFYLCASSIVGNGNTIYFGEGSWLTVV.

The rearrangement links TRBV6-5 to TRBJ2-7, with 11 bases matching TRBD2. V lost 5 bases and J lost 4; bases outside the gene matches: 7. Germline V gives CDR1 MNHEY, CDR2 SVGAGI. This CDR3 has 15 residues. CDR3 residues: CASSPRLAGLYEQYF. The CDR3 DNA reads TGTGCCAGCAGTCCCCGACTAGCGGGATTGTACGAGCAGTACTTC.

In regard to this clone: The same CDR3 can be traced to other DNA sequences in this sample. This chain joins TRBV6-5 and TRBJ1-5; maybe TRBD1 (6 bases). Germline loops: CDR1 MNHEY, CDR2 SVGAGI. The V end lost 5 bases, the J end lost 7 bases, and 12 bases lay between the germline ends. CDR3 length equals 13 residues. The CDR3 bases are TGTGCCAGCAGTCACAGGGAGGGACAGCCCCAGCATTTT. Translation: CASSHREGQPQHF.

This clone was detected once. CDR3 nucleotides: TGTGCCTGGGGGAAATGGCGTTATAAAAGTCGGGCCAACGTCCTGACTTTC. This encodes CAWGKWRYKSRANVLTF. V and J are TRBV30 and TRBJ2-6; no reliable D call. CDR1 and CDR2 (germline): GTSNPN, SVGIG (reference sequence). V was shortened by 5 bases and J by 5 bases, with 22 bases between the two germline ends. The CDR3 length is 17 residues.

The genes are TRBV11-2 and TRBJ2-5; the D is unclear. The CDR3 sequence is 13 residues long. Germline V gene sequence: CDR1 SGHAT, CDR2 FQNNGV. With 1 base removed from V and 3 bases from J, the gap between germline ends came to 6 bases. CDR3 sequence reads: CASSLVTKETQYF. CDR3 nucleotides: TGTGCCAGCAGCTTAGTGACCAAAGAGACCCAGTACTTC.

V usage is TRBV18 and J usage is TRBJ1-4; no clear D gene. In germline, CDR1 is KGHSH, CDR2 LQKENI. This CDR3 is 13 amino acids long. V shed 2 bases and J shed 7 bases, with 8 bases lying between them. CDR3 in amino acids: CASSPGVLEKLFF. CDR3 DNA sequence: TGTGCCAGCTCACCAGGAGTCCTTGAAAAACTGTTTTTT.

V gene TRBV19 combines with J gene TRBJ2-2; D not certain. V shed 3 bases and J shed 3 bases, with 8 bases lying between them. This CDR3 has 14 residues. Looked up from germline, CDR1 is LNHDA and CDR2 is SQIVND (reference sequence). CDR3 coding DNA: TGTGCCAGTAGTATTGAGGATGACACCGGGGAGCTGTTTTTT. This translates into CASSIEDDTGELFF.

This sequence joins TRBV1 and TRBJ2-5; the listed D gene, TRBD1, was not tested against the DNA. TRBV1 is classified as a pseudogene. The CDR3 runs 17 residues. CDR3 DNA sequence: TGCACCAGCAGCCAAGAGGGGACAGGGGAACTCCAAGAGACCCAGTACTTC. It is translated as CTSSQEGTGELQETQYF.

This rearrangement joins TRBV28 to TRBJ1-5; D not resolved. Germline CDR1 reads MDHEN; CDR2 reads SYDVKM. The V and J ends lost 5 bases and 6 bases respectively, with 8 bases between them. The CDR3 loop spans 12 amino acids. CDR3 sequence: CASSTSSQPQHF. The CDR3, as DNA: TGTGCCAGCAGTACCAGTAGTCAGCCCCAGCATTTT. Drawing the rest from reference TRBV28 and TRBJ1-5, the complete variable domain is DVKVTQSSRYLVKRTGEKVFLECVQDMDHENMFWYRQDPGLGLRLIYFSYDVKMKEKGDIPEGYSVSREKKERFSLILESASTNQTSMYLCASSTSSQPQHFGDGTRLSIL.

The chain has TRBV2 and TRBJ2-7, with D maybe TRBD1 (6 bases). There are 13 residues in the CDR3. Trimming left V 8 bases short and J 3 bases short, with 14 bases between. The germline V gene has CDR1 SNHLY and CDR2 FYNNEI. For the CDR3, the DNA is TGTGCCAGCGCTGGGGACAACCTCTACGAGCAGTACTTC. This encodes CASAGDNLYEQYF.

This chain uses TRBV27 with TRBJ2-3, with D possibly TRBD2 on 6 matching bases. The CDR3 is made up of 15 amino acids. The ends were cut back, 2 bases at V and 5 bases at J, with 14 bases in the middle. The germline V gene encodes CDR1 MNHEY and CDR2 SMNVEV (reference sequence). This chain's CDR3 is CASSLGGVGVDTQYF. The CDR3 nucleotides are TGTGCCAGCAGTTTAGGCGGGGTGGGGGTAGATACGCAGTATTTT.

This clone was picked up a small number of times. This chain connects TRBV7-8 to TRBJ2-7; D may match TRBD1 or TRBD2 (5 bases each). Germline-derived CDR1 and CDR2 are SGHVS and FQNEAQ. The CDR3 contains 14 residues. Trimming left V 3 bases short and J 6 bases short, with 15 bases between. The CDR3, as DNA: TGTGCCAGCAGCTTCGTCCAGGGCGGAGGCGAGCAGTACTTC. Translation gives CASSFVQGGGEQYF. The full variable domain, with the rest looked up from reference TRBV7-8 and TRBJ2-7, is GAGVSQSPRYKVAKRGQDVALRCDPISGHVSLFWYQQALGQGPEFLTYFQNEAQLDKSGLPSDRFFAERPEGSVSTLKIQRTQQEDSAVYLCASSFVQGGGEQYFGPGTRLTVT.

This clone showed up many times. The CDR3 coding sequence is TGTGCCACCAGCAGAGATTGGGGAGATGGCGGCGGGGTGGAACAGTTCTTC. Translating it yields CATSRDWGDGGGVEQFF. This chain uses TRBV15 with TRBJ2-1, with D possibly TRBD2 on 6 matching bases. This CDR3 is built from 17 residues. The ends were cut back, 0 bases at V and 13 bases at J, with 25 bases in the middle. In germline, CDR1 is LNHNV, CDR2 YYDKDF (reference sequence).

V and J are TRBV19 and TRBJ2-3; 11 positions match TRBD2. Germline CDR1 and CDR2: LNHDA and SQIVND (reference sequence). The CDR3 is made up of 17 amino acids. V gave up 5 bases and J gave up 5 bases; unmatched junction bases: 12. Here the CDR3 reads CASSSSFSGRAGDTQYF. For the CDR3, the DNA is TGTGCCAGTAGTTCCTCCTTTAGCGGGAGGGCCGGAGATACGCAGTATTTT.

The chain joins TRBV30 to TRBJ2-3; D perhaps matches TRBD1 (6 bases). This CDR3 contains 16 residues. Trimming took 0 bases from V and 0 from J, leaving 13 bases between them. Germline V gives CDR1 GTSNPN, CDR2 SVGIG (reference sequence). Here the CDR3 reads CAWSVPRGASTDTQYF. The CDR3 DNA reads TGTGCCTGGAGTGTACCCAGGGGAGCTAGCACAGATACGCAGTATTTT. Based on the CDR3 plus reference TRBV30 and TRBJ2-3, the full variable domain is SQTIHQWPATLVQPVGSPLSLECTVEGTSNPNLYWYRQAAGRGLQLLFYSVGIGQISSEVPQNLSASRPQDRQFILSSKKLLLSDSGFYLCAWSVPRGASTDTQYFGPGTRLTVL.

V is TRBV18 and J is TRBJ1-1; D is possibly TRBD1 (6 bases). The CDR3 has 15 amino acids. Per germline, CDR1 KGHSH and CDR2 LQKENI. The V and J ends lost 0 bases and 6 bases respectively, with 14 bases between them. The CDR3 spells CASSPPRGGEAEAFF. Here the CDR3 DNA reads TGTGCCAGCTCACCACCAAGGGGGGGAGAGGCTGAAGCTTTCTTT.

V and J are TRBV29-1 and TRBJ2-7; TRBD1 matches at 7 bases. The CDR3 runs to 13 residues. Germline CDR1 and CDR2: SQVTM and ANQGSEA. The V and J ends lost 5 bases and 0 bases, in that order; junction bases with no gene match: 4. CDR3 nucleotides: TGCAGCGTTCCAGGGACAGCCTCCTACGAGCAGTACTTC. Amino acid sequence: CSVPGTASYEQYF.

The rearrangement joins TRBV9 to TRBJ2-2; D remains ambiguous. Trimming stripped 3 bases from V and 4 bases from J, with 10 bases between. The germline CDR1 and CDR2 sequences are SGDLS and YYNGEE. CDR3 length: 14 residues. CDR3 nucleotides: TGTGCCAGCAGCGGCCAACTGGCCACCGGGGAGCTGTTTTTT. Its translation: CASSGQLATGELFF.

The chain couples TRBV27 to TRBJ2-7; no definite D call. The CDR3 spans 16 residues. Looked up from germline, CDR1 is MNHEY and CDR2 is SMNVEV (reference sequence). Deletions cut 4 bases from V and 0 bases from J, with 16 bases between. The CDR3 loop reads CASSYSYSSVSYEQYF. The CDR3 bases are TGTGCCAGCAGTTACTCATACTCCTCTGTCTCCTACGAGCAGTACTTC.

The chain recombines TRBV7-3 with TRBJ2-5; perhaps D is TRBD1 or TRBD2 (6 bases each). CDR1 is SGHTA, CDR2 FQGTGA, per germline. Trimming removed 5 bases at V and 2 bases at J, with 15 bases between. This CDR3 has 15 residues. The CDR3 protein is CASSPLGGGQETQYF. The CDR3 DNA reads TGTGCCAGCAGCCCGCTCGGGGGCGGGCAAGAGACCCAGTACTTC. Filled out from reference TRBV7-3 and TRBJ2-5, the complete variable domain reads GAGVSQTPSNKVTEKGKYVELRCDPISGHTALYWYRQSLGQGPEFLIYFQGTGAADDSGLPNDRFFAVRPEGSVSTLKIQRTERGDSAVYLCASSPLGGGQETQYFGPGTRLLVL.